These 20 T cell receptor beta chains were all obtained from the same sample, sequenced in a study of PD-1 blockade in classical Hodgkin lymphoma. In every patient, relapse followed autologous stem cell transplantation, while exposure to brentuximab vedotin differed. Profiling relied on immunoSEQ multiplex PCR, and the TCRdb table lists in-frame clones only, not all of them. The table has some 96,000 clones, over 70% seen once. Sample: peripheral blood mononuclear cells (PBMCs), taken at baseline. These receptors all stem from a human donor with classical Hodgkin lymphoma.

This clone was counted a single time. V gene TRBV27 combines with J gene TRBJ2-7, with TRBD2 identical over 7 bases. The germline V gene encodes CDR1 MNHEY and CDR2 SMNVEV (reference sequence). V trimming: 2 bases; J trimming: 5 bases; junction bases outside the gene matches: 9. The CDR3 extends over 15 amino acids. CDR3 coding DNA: TGTGCCAGCAGTTTACGGTGGCAGGGAGGGGACGAGCAGTACTTC. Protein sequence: CASSLRWQGGDEQYF.

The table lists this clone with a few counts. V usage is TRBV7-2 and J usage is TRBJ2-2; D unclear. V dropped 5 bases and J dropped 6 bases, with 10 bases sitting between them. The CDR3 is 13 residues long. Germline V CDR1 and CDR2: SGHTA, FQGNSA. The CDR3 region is CASSLDRPGELFF. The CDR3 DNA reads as TGTGCCAGCAGCCTCGACCGTCCCGGGGAGCTGTTTTTT.

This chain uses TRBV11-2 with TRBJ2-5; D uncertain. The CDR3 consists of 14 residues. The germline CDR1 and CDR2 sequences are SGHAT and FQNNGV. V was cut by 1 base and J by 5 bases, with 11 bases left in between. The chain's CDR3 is CASSLGASGETQYF. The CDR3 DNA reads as TGTGCCAGCAGCTTAGGAGCCTCCGGGGAGACCCAGTACTTC.

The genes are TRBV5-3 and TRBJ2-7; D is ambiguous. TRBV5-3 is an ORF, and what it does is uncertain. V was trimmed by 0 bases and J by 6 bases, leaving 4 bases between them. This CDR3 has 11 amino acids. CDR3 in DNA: TGTGCCAGAAGCTTGGGTAGCGAGCAGTACTTC. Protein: CARSLGSEQYF.

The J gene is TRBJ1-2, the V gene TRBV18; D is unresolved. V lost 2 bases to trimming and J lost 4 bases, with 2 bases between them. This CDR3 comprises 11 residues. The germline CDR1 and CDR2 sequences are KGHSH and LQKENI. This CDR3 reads CASSPAYGYTF. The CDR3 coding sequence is TGTGCCAGCTCACCAGCCTATGGCTACACCTTC.

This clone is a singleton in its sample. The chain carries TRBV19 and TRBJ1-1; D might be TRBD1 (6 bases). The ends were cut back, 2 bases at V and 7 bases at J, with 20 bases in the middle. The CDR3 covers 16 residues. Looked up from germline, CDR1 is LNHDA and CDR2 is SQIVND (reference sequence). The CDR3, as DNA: TGTGCCAGTAGTATAAGGGGGGTCGGAGTAGCGAGTGAAGCTTTCTTT. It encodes CASSIRGVGVASEAFF.

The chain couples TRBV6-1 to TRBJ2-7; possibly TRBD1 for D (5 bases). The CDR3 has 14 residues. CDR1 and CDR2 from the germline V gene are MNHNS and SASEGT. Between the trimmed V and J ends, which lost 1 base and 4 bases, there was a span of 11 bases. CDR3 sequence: CASSEGGPLYEQYF. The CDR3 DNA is TGTGCCAGCAGTGAAGGGGGCCCTTTATACGAGCAGTACTTC.

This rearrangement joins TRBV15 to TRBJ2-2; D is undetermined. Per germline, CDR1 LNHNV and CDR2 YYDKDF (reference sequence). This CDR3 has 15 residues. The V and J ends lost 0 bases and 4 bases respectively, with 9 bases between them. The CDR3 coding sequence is TGTGCCACCAGCAGAGATTTGACGAGCACCGGGGAGCTGTTTTTT. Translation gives CATSRDLTSTGELFF.

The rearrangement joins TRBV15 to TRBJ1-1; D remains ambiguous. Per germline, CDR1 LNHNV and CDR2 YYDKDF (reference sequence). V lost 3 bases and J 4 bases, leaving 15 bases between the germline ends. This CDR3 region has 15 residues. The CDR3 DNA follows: TGTGCCACCAGCAGGGTCCGAGCCATGGGCACTGAAGCTTTCTTT. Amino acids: CATSRVRAMGTEAFF.

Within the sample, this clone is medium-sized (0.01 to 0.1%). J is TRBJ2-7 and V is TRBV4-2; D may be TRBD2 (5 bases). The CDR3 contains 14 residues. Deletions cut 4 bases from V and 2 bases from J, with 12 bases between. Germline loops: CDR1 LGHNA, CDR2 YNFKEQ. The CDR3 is CASSPLGETYEQYF. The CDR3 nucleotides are TGTGCCAGCAGCCCTCTCGGGGAAACCTACGAGCAGTACTTC.

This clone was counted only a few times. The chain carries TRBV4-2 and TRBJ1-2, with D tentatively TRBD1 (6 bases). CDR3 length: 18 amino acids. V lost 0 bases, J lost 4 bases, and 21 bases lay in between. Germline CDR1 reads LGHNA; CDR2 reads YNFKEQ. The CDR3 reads CASSQETGITNRGYGYTF. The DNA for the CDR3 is TGTGCCAGCAGCCAAGAGACAGGAATAACAAACCGGGGCTATGGCTACACCTTC.

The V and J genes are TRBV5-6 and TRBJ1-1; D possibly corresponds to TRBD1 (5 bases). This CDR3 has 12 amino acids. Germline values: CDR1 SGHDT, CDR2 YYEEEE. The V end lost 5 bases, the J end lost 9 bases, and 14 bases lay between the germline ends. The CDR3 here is CASRAKEGKAFF. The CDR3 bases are TGTGCCAGCAGGGCAAAAGAGGGGAAAGCTTTCTTT.

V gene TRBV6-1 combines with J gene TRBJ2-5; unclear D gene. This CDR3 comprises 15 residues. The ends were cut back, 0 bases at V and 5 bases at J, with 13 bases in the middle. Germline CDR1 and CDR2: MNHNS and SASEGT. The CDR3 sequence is CASSEALGRSETQYF. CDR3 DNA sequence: TGTGCCAGCAGTGAAGCGCTGGGCAGGTCTGAGACCCAGTACTTC.

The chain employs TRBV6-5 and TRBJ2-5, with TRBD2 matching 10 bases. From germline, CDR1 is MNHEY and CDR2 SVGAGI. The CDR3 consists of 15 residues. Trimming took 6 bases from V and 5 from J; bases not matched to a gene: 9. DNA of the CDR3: TGTGCCAGCAGAATCGGGACTAGCGCGTGGGAGACCCAGTACTTC. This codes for CASRIGTSAWETQYF.

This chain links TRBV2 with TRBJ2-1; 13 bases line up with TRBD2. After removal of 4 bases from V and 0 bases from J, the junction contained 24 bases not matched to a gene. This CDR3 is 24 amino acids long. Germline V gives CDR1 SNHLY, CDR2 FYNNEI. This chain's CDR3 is CASSGVGRAGLAGKNPSSYNEQFF. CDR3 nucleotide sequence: TGTGCCAGCAGTGGTGTCGGAAGGGCGGGACTAGCGGGGAAAAACCCCAGCTCCTACAATGAGCAGTTCTTC.

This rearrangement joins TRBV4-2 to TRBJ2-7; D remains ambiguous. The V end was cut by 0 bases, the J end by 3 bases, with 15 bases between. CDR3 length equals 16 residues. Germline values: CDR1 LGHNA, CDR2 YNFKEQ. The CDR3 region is CASSQEPDPGLYEQYF. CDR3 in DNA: TGTGCCAGCAGCCAAGAACCCGATCCGGGTCTCTACGAGCAGTACTTC.

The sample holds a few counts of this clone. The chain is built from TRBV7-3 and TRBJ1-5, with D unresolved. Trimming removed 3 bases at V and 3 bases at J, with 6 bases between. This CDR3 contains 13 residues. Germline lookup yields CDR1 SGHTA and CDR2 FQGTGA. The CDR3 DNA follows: TGTGCCAGCAGCTTGGATTACAATCAGCCCCAGCATTTT. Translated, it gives CASSLDYNQPQHF.

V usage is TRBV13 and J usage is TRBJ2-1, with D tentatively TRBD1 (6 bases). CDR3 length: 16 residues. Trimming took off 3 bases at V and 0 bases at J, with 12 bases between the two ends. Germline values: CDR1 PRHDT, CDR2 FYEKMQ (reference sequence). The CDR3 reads CASSLGSGASYNEQFF. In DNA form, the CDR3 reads TGTGCCAGCAGCTTGGGGTCAGGGGCCTCCTACAATGAGCAGTTCTTC.

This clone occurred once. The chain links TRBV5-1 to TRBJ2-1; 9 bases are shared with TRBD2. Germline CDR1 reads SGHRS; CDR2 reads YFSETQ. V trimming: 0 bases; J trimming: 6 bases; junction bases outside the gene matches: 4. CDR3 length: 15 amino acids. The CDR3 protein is CASSLVAGDGNEQFF. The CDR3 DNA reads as TGCGCCAGCAGCTTGGTAGCGGGAGATGGCAATGAGCAGTTCTTC.

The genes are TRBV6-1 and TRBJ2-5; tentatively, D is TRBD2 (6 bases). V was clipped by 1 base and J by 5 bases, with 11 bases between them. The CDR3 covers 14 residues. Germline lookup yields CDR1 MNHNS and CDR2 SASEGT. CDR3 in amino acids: CASSEVEGRETQYF. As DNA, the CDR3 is TGTGCCAGCAGTGAAGTAGAGGGGAGGGAGACCCAGTACTTC.